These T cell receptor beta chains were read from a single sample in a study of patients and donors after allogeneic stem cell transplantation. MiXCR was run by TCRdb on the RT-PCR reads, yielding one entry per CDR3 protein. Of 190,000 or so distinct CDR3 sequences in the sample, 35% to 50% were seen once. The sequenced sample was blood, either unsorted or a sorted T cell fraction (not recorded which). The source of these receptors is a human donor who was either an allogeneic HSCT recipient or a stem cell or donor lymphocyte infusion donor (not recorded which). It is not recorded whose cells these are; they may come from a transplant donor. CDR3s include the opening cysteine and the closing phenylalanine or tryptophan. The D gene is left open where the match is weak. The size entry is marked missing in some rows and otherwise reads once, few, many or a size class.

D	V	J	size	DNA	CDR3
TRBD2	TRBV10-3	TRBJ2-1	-	TGTGCCATCAGTGAGACTAGCGACTACAATGAGCAGTTCTTC	CAISETSDYNEQFF
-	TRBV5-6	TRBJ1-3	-	TGTGCCAGCGAAGGATGGGGGAACACCATATATTTT	CASEGWGNTIYF
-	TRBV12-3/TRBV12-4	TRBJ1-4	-	TGTGCCAGCAGTTTCACGGGGTCTAATGAAAAACTGTTTTTT	CASSFTGSNEKLFF
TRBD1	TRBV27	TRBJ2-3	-	TGTGCCAGCAGTTTTGCCCATCAGGGGGTTAGCACAGATACGCAGTATTTT	CASSFAHQGVSTDTQYF
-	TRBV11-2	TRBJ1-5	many	TGTGCCAGCAGCTTAGGGTTGGGGACATCTAATCAGCCCCAGCATTTT	CASSLGLGTSNQPQHF
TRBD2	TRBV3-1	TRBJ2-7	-	TGTGCCAGCAGCGGCGGGAGGGACTACGAGCAGTACTTC	CASSGGRDYEQYF
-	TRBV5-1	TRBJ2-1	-	TGCGCCAGCAGCTTGGGACTAGAGGGGGGTAATGAGCAGTTCTTC	CASSLGLEGGNEQFF
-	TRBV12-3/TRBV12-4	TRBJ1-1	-	TGTGCCAGCAGGACCCCGAACAAGATGAACACTGAAGCTTTCTTT	CASRTPNKMNTEAFF
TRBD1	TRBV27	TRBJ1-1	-	TGTGCCAGCAGTTTAGGAGGGGGCCCGAACACTGAAGCTTTCTTT	CASSLGGGPNTEAFF
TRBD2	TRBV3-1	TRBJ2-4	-	TGTGCCAGCAGCCAAGGGTCGGCGGGAGCAGACATTCAGTACTTC	CASSQGSAGADIQYF
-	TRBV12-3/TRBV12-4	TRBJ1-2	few	TGTGCCAGCAGTTTAAGTGGTTCGAACTATGGCTACACCTTC	CASSLSGSNYGYTF
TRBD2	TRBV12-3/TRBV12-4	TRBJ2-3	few	TGTGCCAGCAGTTTGGCGATGATAGCGGGAGGATCAGATACGCAGTATTTT	CASSLAMIAGGSDTQYF
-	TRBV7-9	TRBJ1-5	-	TGTGCCAGCAGCTCCGGGGAAACCCAACCGGGTCAGCCCCAGCATTTT	CASSSGETQPGQPQHF
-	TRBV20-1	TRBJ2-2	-	TGCAGTGCGAACGAACTAACAAACACCGGGGAGCTGTTTTTT	CSANELTNTGELFF
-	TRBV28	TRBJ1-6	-	TGTGCCAGCATTATGGGGGCAGGATCGAGTTCACCCCTCCACTTT	CASIMGAGSSSPLHF
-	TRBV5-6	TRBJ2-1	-	TGTGCCAGCAGCTGGGGTAGTGGGGGATCCTACAATGAGCAGTTCTTC	CASSWGSGGSYNEQFF
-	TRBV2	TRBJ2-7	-	TGTGCCAGCAGGAGAGAACAGGGATCCTACGAGCAGTACTTC	CASRREQGSYEQYF
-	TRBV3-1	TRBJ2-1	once	TGTGCCAGCAGCCAGGCTTCTCTGGGCGGGACTGCGGTGAGGAATGAGCAGTTCTTC	CASSQASLGGTAVRNEQFF
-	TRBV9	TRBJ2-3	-	TGTGCCAGCAGCGCAACATGGGCCAAGGATACGCAGTATTTT	CASSATWAKDTQYF
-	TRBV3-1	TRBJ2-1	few	TGTGCCAGCAGCCAAGGCCGGGAGTGGATCTTC	CASSQGREWIF
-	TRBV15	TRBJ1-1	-	TGTGCCACCAGCACCGAAAAGACAGCCCTTGAAGCTTTCTTT	CATSTEKTALEAFF
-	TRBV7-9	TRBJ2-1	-	TGTGCCAGCAGTCCCGGACAGATACAGCCAAGCTCCTACAATGAGCAGTTCTTC	CASSPGQIQPSSYNEQFF
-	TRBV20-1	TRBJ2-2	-	TGCAGTGCTATGGGCGGGGAGCTGTTTTTT	CSAMGGELFF
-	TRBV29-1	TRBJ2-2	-	TGCAGCGTTGTGGTCACCGGGGAGCTGTTTTTT	CSVVVTGELFF
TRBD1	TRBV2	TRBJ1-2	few	TGTGCCAGCATTAAAACAGGGGGCGATGGCTACACCTTC	CASIKTGGDGYTF
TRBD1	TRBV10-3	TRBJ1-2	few	TGTGCCATCAGTGAGACAGGGGGCGATGGCTACACCTTC	CAISETGGDGYTF
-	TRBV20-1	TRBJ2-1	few	TGCAGTGCTGGGGACCCCTACAATGAGCAGTTCTTC	CSAGDPYNEQFF
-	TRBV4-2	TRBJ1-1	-	TGTGCCAGCAGCCCCCCGCCCGAGAAGAACACTGAAGCTTTCTTT	CASSPPPEKNTEAFF
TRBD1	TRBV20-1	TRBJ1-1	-	TGCAGTGCCATAGACAGGGAGGGGACTGAAGCTTTCTTT	CSAIDREGTEAFF